This entry features one TCR beta chain sequence. In this sample, this clonotype turned up many times. Its antigen remains undetermined. No per-base quality is available; no much larger clone lies one base away. V is pared back by 6 bases and J by 3 bases, with 12 bases lying between the germline termini. CDR1 MDHEN and CDR2 SYDVKM are derived from the germline V gene. The CDR3 has 14 amino acids, counting the end cysteine and phenylalanine. Only the CDR3 DNA stays, 42 bases, in frame from base 1. The source of the sample is a study of regulatory T cells in long-lasting Graves disease (dated by TCRdb to the early 2020s). Looking at the study overall: To count as having persistent Graves' disease, a patient had to have received antithyroid drug treatment for over 5 years with TSH receptor autoantibodies remaining persistently positive. Peripheral blood TCR sequencing and RNA sequencing compared persistent Graves' disease patients with newly diagnosed Graves' disease patients. The study took place in China and was registered as a clinical trial. TCR sequencing covered some 13 persistent and 20 or so newly diagnosed Graves' disease patients, about 35 samples in total. Persistent Graves' disease patients in the clinical cohort had taken antithyroid drugs for approximately 9.5 years on average. Points the paper makes about the study in general: Persistent disease showed preferential use of TRBV28, TRBJ1-2 and TRBJ2-5, whereas newly diagnosed disease favored TRBV20-1 and TRBJ2-1. Sequencing and analysis were restricted to the TCR beta chain. Persistent Graves' disease patients showed lower TCR Shannon entropy and fewer highly expanded clones than newly diagnosed patients, suggesting clonal expansion. More public clonotypes were shared among persistent patients (roughly 3,000) than among newly diagnosed patients (roughly 1,000). Because the primary lesion, thyroid tissue, could not be accessed, the study looked at peripheral blood alone. As a limitation, the authors acknowledged that the small sample size may reduce accuracy.

The time point label corresponds to: persistent/refractory GD, antithyroid drugs over 5 years with positive TRAb. RNA was extracted from PBMCs in TRIzol for both TCR sequencing and RNA sequencing. The diagnosis of Graves' disease followed American Thyroid Association guidelines. The patients came from an endocrinology department in Xi'an, China. Each patient gave around 9.2 milliliters of peripheral blood, collected in an EDTA anticoagulant tube. Ficoll Paque Plus density gradient separation was used to isolate PBMCs, and no further T cell sorting was performed. An Agilent 2100 Bioanalyzer and agarose gel were used to check RNA quality, and a NanoDrop 2000 was used to measure RNA concentration. Library construction relied on multiplex PCR. The sequencing machine was an Illumina HiSeq 4000. iRepertoire HTBI primers and Arm-PCR amplification of CDR3 regions were used to construct TCR beta libraries. Before sequencing, the PCR products went through gel purification. As for the authors' bioinformatics: Gene usage analysis of CDR3 amino acid clonotypes used the 60 to 80 TRBV and around 14 TRBJ segments found across samples. Filtered high-quality paired reads were merged into contigs using COPE and FqMerger. BLAST was used to align contigs to IMGT TRBV, TRBD and TRBJ reference genes, and CDR3 was defined according to IMGT. Any clonotype with a frequency above 0.1% was classified as a highly expanded clone. Shannon entropy was used to measure repertoire diversity, and the Gini coefficient was used to measure V-J evenness. A clonotype was considered public if more than one individual shared it. Starting from the raw public reads, TCRdb applied fastp trimming at Q25, assembled clones with MiXCR and retained in-frame beta chains. Each entry is one CDR3 protein sequence, shown with its most common DNA and genes. The V and J calls here are based on TCRdb, not the publication. Within this sample are about 340,000 distinct CDR3 sequences, with about 19% of them counted one time only. The ten largest clones add up to less than 30% of the sample.

The receptor was isolated from a female donor with Graves disease. The sample consisted of peripheral blood mononuclear cells (PBMCs), taken when the disease was refractory, from a patient treated with antithyroid drugs. This sequence uses TRBV28 and TRBJ1-5; the D gene is not confidently resolved. The CDR3 corresponds to CASRTQEINQPQHF. The nucleotide sequence is given as TGTGCCAGCAGAACTCAGGAGATCAATCAGCCCCAGCATTTT.